Below, 20 T cell receptor beta chains from the same sample are listed, as sequenced in a study of T cells in women clearing cervical HPV infection. TCRdb keeps only in-frame clones here, not all; method: immunoSEQ multiplex PCR. The ten top clones account for approximately 4.5%, within a sample of 31,000 or so clones. The specimen was blood buffy coat. The origin of the receptors is a woman aged 18 to 75 with a cervical HPV16 infection that either progressed to CIN3+ or cleared (not recorded which).

With regard to this clone: The read terminates 3 residues before the CDR3 end, so the remaining end is supplied by the germline J gene. The chain employs TRBV7-2 and TRBJ1-4; D might be TRBD1 (6 bases). Trimming shortened V by 5 bases and J by 8 bases, and 15 bases separated the two germline ends. Germline CDR1 and CDR2: SGHTA and FQGNSA. The CDR3 spans 14 residues. The CDR3 region is CASSPLGGQEKLFF. The DNA read from the CDR3 is TGTGCCAGCAGCCCGTTAGGGGGACAAGAAAAA.

Details on this clone: The CDR3 end falls 3 residues outside the read, so it is completed with the germline J gene. The rearrangement links TRBV6-4 to TRBJ1-6; D is ambiguous. Trimming stripped 7 bases from V and 9 bases from J, with 19 bases between. Per germline, CDR1 MRHNA and CDR2 SNTAGT. The CDR3 loop spans 15 amino acids. CDR3 bases read: TGTGCCAGCATCCGCAACAATAATCGCGGTTCACCC. Its translation: CASIRNNNRGSP. The full CDR3 reads CASIRNNNRGSPLHF.

Of note for this clone: The read terminates 3 residues before the CDR3 end, so the remaining end is supplied by the germline J gene. This chain connects TRBV12-3 or TRBV12-4 to TRBJ1-2, with D possibly matching TRBD1 (5 bases). V was shortened by 8 bases and J by 4 bases, with 14 bases between the two germline ends. CDR3 length: 13 residues. The sequenced CDR3 bases are TGTGCCAGCGACAATGGGGGGAGCTATGGC. Translation gives CASDNGGSYG. The whole CDR3 region reads CASDNGGSYGYTF.

To note about this clone: Read coverage stops 3 residues before the CDR3 terminus; the germline J gene supplies the remainder. The chain combines TRBV18 with TRBJ2-3, with a possible D match to TRBD1 (5 bases). Trimming took 1 base from V and 0 from J, leaving 11 bases between them. CDR1 is KGHSH, CDR2 LQKENI, per germline. The CDR3 length is 16 residues. The CDR3 loop reads CASSPQGQMSTDTQYF. The sequenced CDR3 bases are TGTGCCAGCTCACCACAGGGGCAGATGAGCACAGATACG. Full variable domain (remainder filled in from reference TRBV18 and TRBJ2-3): NAGVMQNPRHLVRRRGQEARLRCSPMKGHSHVYWYRQLPEEGLKFMVYLQKENIIDESGMPKERFSAEFPKEGPSILRIQQVVRGDSAAYFCASSPQGQMSTDTQYFGPGTRLTVL.

With regard to this clone: The read ends 3 residues early relative to the CDR3; the germline J gene fills the gap. The chain couples TRBV4-1 to TRBJ2-7; D possibly corresponds to TRBD1 (6 bases). Germline V lookup: CDR1 MGHRA, CDR2 YSYEKL. V dropped 8 bases and J dropped 3 bases, with 26 bases sitting between them. The CDR3 spans 17 residues. CDR3 DNA (partial): TGCGCCAGCGCCTCAAGTTGGGGCGACAGGAACAACTACGAG. This sequence encodes CASASSWGDRNNYE. In full, the CDR3 is CASASSWGDRNNYEQYF.

As concerns this clone: The sequence runs out 3 residues before the end of the CDR3; the remainder is reconstructed from the germline J gene. The chain joins TRBV7-8 to TRBJ2-1; possible D gene TRBD1, 6 bases. Per the germline V gene, CDR1 is SGHVS and CDR2 is FQNEAQ. This CDR3 has 17 residues. V was pared by 6 bases and J by 4 bases, with 22 bases between. The DNA read from the CDR3 is TGTGCCAGCAGTCGAACCTCCAGGGGTGGGGGTTACAATGAG. Encoded protein: CASSRTSRGGGYNE. The entire CDR3 sequence reads CASSRTSRGGGYNEQFF.

About this clone: The CDR3 goes on 3 residues after the read ends, and that part is filled in from the germline J gene. This sequence joins TRBV12-5 and TRBJ1-5, with a possible D match to TRBD1 (6 bases). V gave up 6 bases and J gave up 6 bases, with 15 bases separating them. Per germline, CDR1 LGHNT and CDR2 FRNRAP. The CDR3 extends over 14 amino acids. The DNA read from the CDR3 is TGTGCTAGTGGCCGCGGGGGGCAGGGTCAGCCC. As protein: CASGRGGQGQP. From start to end, the CDR3 is CASGRGGQGQPQHF.

With regard to this clone: The read finishes 3 residues shy of the CDR3 end, and the germline J gene is used to complete it. The chain links TRBV20-1 to TRBJ2-2, with D tentatively TRBD2 (6 bases). Deletions cut 0 bases from V and 10 bases from J, with 21 bases between. Germline values: CDR1 DFQATT, CDR2 SNEGSKA (reference sequence). This CDR3 spans 16 amino acids. The part of the CDR3 DNA that was read is TGCAGTGCTAGAGATCTGGACTCGGACGGCGGGAAGGAG. Translated, it gives CSARDLDSDGGKE. The whole CDR3 reads CSARDLDSDGGKELFF.

As to this clone: The sequenced fragment ends 3 residues before the CDR3 boundary, so the rest is inferred from the germline J gene. The chain recombines TRBV7-2 with TRBJ2-6, with TRBD2 matching 8 bases. The V gene's germline CDR1 is SGHTA and CDR2 FQGNSA. This CDR3 spans 13 amino acids. V trimming: 7 bases; J trimming: 9 bases; junction bases outside the gene matches: 5. This chain's CDR3 is CASTTSGNNVLTF. The CDR3 bases that were read are TGTGCCAGCACCACTAGCGGTAACAACGTC.

For this clone: The read falls 3 residues short of the CDR3 end, and the missing part is taken from the germline J gene. The chain recombines TRBV7-6 with TRBJ2-7; tentative D call: TRBD1 (6 bases). The CDR3 is 13 residues long. The V end was cut by 4 bases, the J end by 0 bases, with 7 bases between. CDR1 and CDR2 from the germline V gene are SGHVS and FNYEAQ. CDR3 amino acids: CASSSGDSYEQYF. The CDR3 DNA, read in part, is TGTGCCAGCAGCTCAGGGGACTCCTACGAG.

With regard to this clone: Read sequence stops 3 residues before the CDR3 end, and the germline J gene provides the missing end. This chain connects TRBV4-1 to TRBJ1-1; no clear D. CDR1 MGHRA and CDR2 YSYEKL come from the germline V gene. CDR3 length equals 15 residues. V lost 6 bases and J 0 bases, leaving 14 bases between the germline ends. CDR3 region: CASSGQPPVNTEAFF. Partial CDR3 DNA: TGCGCCAGCAGTGGGCAACCACCTGTGAACACTGAA.

Regarding this clone: The read terminates 3 residues ahead of where the CDR3 ends, so the germline J gene completes it. The rearrangement links TRBV19 to TRBJ1-2; 8 bases align to TRBD1. Looked up from germline, CDR1 is LNHDA and CDR2 is SQIVND (reference sequence). Losses at the gene ends were 5 bases for V and 2 bases for J; bases not matched to a gene: 4. This CDR3 has 14 residues. The covered CDR3 bases are TGTGCCAGTAGTTCGAGACAGGGGAACTATGGC. Protein product: CASSSRQGNYG. The entire CDR3 protein reads CASSSRQGNYGYTF.

Points on this clone: The read falls 3 residues short of the CDR3 end, and the missing part is taken from the germline J gene. This sequence joins TRBV20-1 and TRBJ2-7; tentative D call: TRBD1 (6 bases). Germline V gene lookup returns CDR1 DFQATT and CDR2 SNEGSKA (reference sequence). The CDR3 extends over 12 amino acids. V lost 5 bases and J lost 1, with 9 bases in between. CDR3: CSAEQGSYEQYF. CDR3 DNA, as far as it was read: TGCAGTGCTGAACAGGGTTCCTACGAG.

Turning to this clone: The read terminates 3 residues before the CDR3 end, so the remaining end is supplied by the germline J gene. V usage is TRBV5-6 and J usage is TRBJ1-5, with 7 nucleotides matching TRBD1. V was pared by 4 bases and J by 3 bases, with 4 bases of the junction left unmatched. This CDR3 has 14 amino acids. Germline CDR1 SGHDT, CDR2 YYEEEE. Partial CDR3 DNA: TGTGCCAGCAGCCTCGGGACAGCCAATCAGCCC. This encodes CASSLGTANQP. The full CDR3 sequence reads CASSLGTANQPQHF.

A note on this clone: The read falls 3 residues short of the CDR3 end, and the missing part is taken from the germline J gene. V usage is TRBV19 and J usage is TRBJ2-2, with no clear D. V lost 5 bases and J lost 2, with 12 bases in between. Germline CDR1 is LNHDA and CDR2 is SQIVND (reference sequence). CDR3 length: 15 amino acids. This chain's CDR3 is CASSPHLLNTGELFF. The sequenced CDR3 bases are TGTGCCAGTAGTCCTCATCTACTCAACACCGGGGAG.

Comment on this clone: The read finishes 3 residues shy of the CDR3 end, and the germline J gene is used to complete it. The V gene is TRBV20-1, the J gene TRBJ2-7, with 14 bases matching TRBD2. The CDR3 contains 17 residues. Germline CDR1 and CDR2: DFQATT and SNEGSKA (reference sequence). V lost 5 bases, J lost 2 bases, and 11 bases stayed unmatched. CDR3 DNA (partial): TGCAGTGCTCGACTCCGGACTAGCGGGGGGCATCCCTACGAG. Translation: CSARLRTSGGHPYE. In full, the CDR3 reads CSARLRTSGGHPYEQYF.

Regarding this clone: The observed sequence ends 3 residues before the CDR3 terminus, with the missing tail filled in from the germline J gene. The chain employs TRBV7-9 and TRBJ1-1, with TRBD1 as a possible D gene (6 bases). Trimming shortened V by 7 bases and J by 6 bases, and 12 bases separated the two germline ends. This CDR3 has 12 residues. Germline V CDR1 and CDR2: SEHNR, FQNEAQ (reference sequence). The CDR3 here is CASTHAGAEAFF. CDR3 DNA (partial): TGTGCCAGCACCCATGCAGGGGCTGAA. The full variable domain, in which reference TRBV7-9 and TRBJ1-1 provide the parts outside the CDR3, is DTGVSQNPRHKITKRGQNVTFRCDPISEHNRLYWYRQTLGQGPEFLTYFQNEAQLEKSRLLSDRFSAERPKGSFSTLEIQRTEQGDSAMYLCASTHAGAEAFFGQGTRLTVV.

As for this clone: The read gets to within 3 residues of the CDR3 end, and the germline J gene fills in the rest. The gene calls are TRBV19 and TRBJ1-3; possible D gene TRBD1, 6 bases. The CDR3 loop spans 16 amino acids. V lost 5 bases and J lost 0, with 14 bases in between. Germline V gene data show CDR1 as LNHDA and CDR2 as SQIVND (reference sequence). CDR3 DNA (partial): TGTGCCAGTAGTCCAGCAGGGGCCTTCTCTGGAAACACC. Translation gives CASSPAGAFSGNT. The whole CDR3 protein reads CASSPAGAFSGNTIYF.

Concerning this clone: The CDR3 end lies 3 residues beyond the end of the read and is filled in from the germline J gene. The V and J genes are TRBV7-2 and TRBJ1-2; 7 nucleotides agree with TRBD1. J lost 6 bases, V lost 5 bases, and 12 bases had no gene match. This CDR3 comprises 15 residues. Germline CDR1 and CDR2: SGHTA and FQGNSA. The sequenced CDR3 bases are TGTGCCAGCAGCCCGCGACAGGGATTATCCCATGGC. This encodes CASSPRQGLSHG. The CDR3 as a whole reads CASSPRQGLSHGYTF.

Regarding this clone: The CDR3 is cut off 3 residues early in the read; its end comes from the germline J gene. The chain links TRBV5-1 to TRBJ1-6; tentative D call: TRBD1 (6 bases). The CDR3 sequence is 14 residues long. Germline V CDR1 and CDR2: SGHRS, YFSETQ. The V end was cut by 1 base, the J end by 10 bases, with 12 bases between. The CDR3 protein is CASSLSRGDSPLHF. CDR3 bases read: TGCGCCAGCAGCTTGTCCAGGGGTGACTCACCC.